A single TCR beta chain is shown here with its context. The data derive from a study of cytomegalovirus exposure and HLA in healthy donors. Use of 60 Vbeta and 13 Jbeta primers characterized the PCR. Measured with immunoSEQ multiplex PCR; TCRdb has only the in-frame clones, and not every one. The table records 100,000 to 150,000 clones, more than 75% of them present only once. The CDR3 consists of 14 residues. Germline CDR1 is SEHNR and CDR2 is FQNEAQ (reference sequence). The chain recombines TRBV7-9 with TRBJ2-5, with 7 positions matching TRBD1. The end of the DNA fits TRBJ2-7 better, so the J call may be wrong. The sequenced material came from PBMCs. This TCR came from a woman aged 55-70 years in good health and CMV-seropositive. CDR3 DNA sequence: TGTGCCAGCAGCTTATCGGACAGGACCCACGAGCAGTACTTC. It translates to CASSLSDRTHEQYF.